The TCR beta chain described here comes from a study of cytomegalovirus exposure and HLA in healthy donors. Study details: Findings of an earlier analysis included about 100 million unique TCR beta sequences from some 200 million T cells.

CDR1 is SGHAT, CDR2 FQNNGV, per germline. V was clipped by 4 bases and J by 5 bases; unmatched bases: 6. CDR3 size: 14 residues. General study findings and limits: Both high specificity and high sensitivity reportedly marked the classifier's diagnosis of cytomegalovirus status. V segments that were indistinguishable, TRBV6-2 and TRBV6-3 among them, were omitted from analysis. Some highly shared sequence variants likely arose as a pipeline artifact.

This clone appeared a single time. The antigen is not known. PCR was performed using 60 Vbeta and 13 Jbeta primers. Some clones are missing from TCRdb's copy, which holds only in-frame ones; the method was immunoSEQ multiplex PCR. The sample lists about 190,000 clones, around 85% occurring once. The V and J genes are TRBV11-2 and TRBJ2-7; 9 bases map to TRBD1. This TCR was sampled from a boy aged 2 to 9 in good health and CMV-seronegative. The sequencing sample was made of PBMCs. The chain's CDR3 is CASSYRQGGDEQYF. The CDR3 DNA reads as TGTGCCAGCAGCTACAGACAGGGGGGCGACGAGCAGTACTTC.